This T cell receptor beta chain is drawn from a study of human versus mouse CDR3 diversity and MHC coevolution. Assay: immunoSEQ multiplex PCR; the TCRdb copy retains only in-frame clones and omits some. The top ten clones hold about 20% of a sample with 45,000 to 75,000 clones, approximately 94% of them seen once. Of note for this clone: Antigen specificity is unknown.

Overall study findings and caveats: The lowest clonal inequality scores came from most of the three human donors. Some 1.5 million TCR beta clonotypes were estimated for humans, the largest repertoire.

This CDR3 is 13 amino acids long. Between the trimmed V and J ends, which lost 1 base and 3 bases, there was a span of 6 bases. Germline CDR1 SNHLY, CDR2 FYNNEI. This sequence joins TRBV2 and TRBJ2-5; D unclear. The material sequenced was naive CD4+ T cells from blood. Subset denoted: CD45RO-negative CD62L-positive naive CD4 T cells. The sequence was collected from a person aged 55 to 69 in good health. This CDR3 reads CASSEDRKETQYF. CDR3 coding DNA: TGTGCCAGCAGTGAAGACAGAAAAGAGACCCAGTACTTC.